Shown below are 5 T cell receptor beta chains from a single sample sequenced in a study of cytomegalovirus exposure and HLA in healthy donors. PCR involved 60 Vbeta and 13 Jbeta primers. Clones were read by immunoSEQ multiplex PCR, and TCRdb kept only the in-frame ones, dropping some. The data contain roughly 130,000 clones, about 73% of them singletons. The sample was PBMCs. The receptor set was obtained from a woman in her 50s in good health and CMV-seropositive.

The CDR3 DNA follows: TGTGCCAGCAGGCTTGGGGCGTCCACAGGGGGCGAAGAGACCCAGTACTTC. This sequence encodes CASRLGASTGGEETQYF. The chain joins TRBV11-3 to TRBJ2-5, with TRBD1 identical over 9 bases. With 6 bases clipped from V and 3 bases from J, the junction kept 14 bases outside the gene matches. Looked up from germline, CDR1 is SGHNT and CDR2 is YENEEA. This CDR3 has 17 amino acids.

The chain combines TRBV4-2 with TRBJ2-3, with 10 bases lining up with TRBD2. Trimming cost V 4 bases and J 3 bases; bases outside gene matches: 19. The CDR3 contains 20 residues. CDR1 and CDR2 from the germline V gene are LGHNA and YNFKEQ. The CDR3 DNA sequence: TGTGCCAGCAGCCTCGAGAGGACTAGTGCGAGCGGGGGGGGTACAGATACGCAGTATTTT. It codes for CASSLERTSASGGGTDTQYF.

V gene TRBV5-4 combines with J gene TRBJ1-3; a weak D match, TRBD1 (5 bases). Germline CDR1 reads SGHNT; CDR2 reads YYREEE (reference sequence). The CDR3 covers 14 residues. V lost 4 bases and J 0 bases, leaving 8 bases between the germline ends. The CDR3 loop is CASSPQVSGNTIYF. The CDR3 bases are TGTGCCAGCAGCCCACAGGTCTCTGGAAACACCATATATTTT.

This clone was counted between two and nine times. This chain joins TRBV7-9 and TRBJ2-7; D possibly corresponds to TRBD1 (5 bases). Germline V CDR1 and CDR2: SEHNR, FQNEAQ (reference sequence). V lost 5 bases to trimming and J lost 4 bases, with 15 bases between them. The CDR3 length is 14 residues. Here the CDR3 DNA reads TGTGCCAGCAGCCCCCGACAGACCTCATACGAGCAGTACTTC. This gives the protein CASSPRQTSYEQYF. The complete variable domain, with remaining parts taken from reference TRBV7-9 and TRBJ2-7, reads DTGVSQNPRHKITKRGQNVTFRCDPISEHNRLYWYRQTLGQGPEFLTYFQNEAQLEKSRLLSDRFSAERPKGSFSTLEIQRTEQGDSAMYLCASSPRQTSYEQYFGPGTRLTVT.

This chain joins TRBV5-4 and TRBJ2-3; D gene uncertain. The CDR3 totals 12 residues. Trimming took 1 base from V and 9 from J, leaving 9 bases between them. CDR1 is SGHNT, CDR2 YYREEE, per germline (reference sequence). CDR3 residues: CASSLSQETQYF. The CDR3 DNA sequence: TGTGCCAGCAGCTTGAGTCAGGAAACGCAGTATTTT.